This T cell receptor beta chain emerged from a study of T cell responses to AZD1222 COVID-19 vaccine (dated by TCRdb to 2020 to 2023). With respect to the entire study: AZD1222 recipients with second doses at about 4 weeks or about 12 weeks were pooled, because spike-specific TCR depth and breadth did not differ between schedules. TCR sequencing was performed for 230 to 250 trial participants, of whom around 210 were given two doses of AZD1222 and around 25 were given two doses of MenACWY control vaccine. Enrollment into the trials was organized by age into subgroups of 18-55, 56-69 and 70-plus years, and those subgroups contained roughly 150, 30 and 60 TCR-sequenced participants, respectively.

This specimen's time point label, per the study, means: baseline before first vaccination. The vaccinee samples were drawn from two UK trials, COV001 and COV002, one of which was a single-blind randomized controlled phase 2/3 trial testing AZD1222 (ChAdOx1 nCoV-19) in healthy adults. Trial participant PBMC samples were collected at day 0 and day 28 after the second dose for TCRbeta chain sequencing. On the study overall, not on this receptor specifically: The whole spike protein was spanned by vaccine-associated CD4 TCRs, and dominant responses were seen in regions 160-218 and 743-854. Participants were mostly white British, with more females than males. The authors suggested clonal diversity may have been underestimated. Because no day 14 peak-response samples were available, repertoires were characterized only after the peak T cell response. The 56-69-year group was small, and its depth increase did not reach significance, likely because of low power. Conclusions about previously exposed vaccinees are limited because only 6 or 7 AZD1222 recipients were SARS-CoV-2 seropositive at baseline. After two AZD1222 doses, spike-specific TCR breadth and depth were significantly higher than at day 0 and than in MenACWY recipients. Nearly half of unique spike-specific TCRs reportedly recognized epitopes outside regions mutated in the B.1.351 and B.1.1.7 variants.

The CDR3 regions of human TCRbeta chains were analyzed by immunosequencing. In the paper's pipeline: Repertoire TCRs were checked for matches against a reference library of SARS-CoV-2-specific TCRs that had been generated using the MIRA antigen-specificity platform. Breadth was defined as the fraction of unique TCRs that were SARS-CoV-2-associated. Depth was defined as the fraction of total T cells that were SARS-CoV-2-associated. Using the MIRA data, each spike-specific TCR was mapped to the spike region that the TCR reacts to and placed in a CD4 or CD8 class. Log10-transformed breadth and depth values were compared by one-way ANOVA with Sidak's multiple comparisons tests. TCRdb limited this immuneACCESS table to in-frame rearrangements with V and J called. A share of clones is missing; checked studies link under half to unresolved V genes, and the rest is unexplained. D and trimming were read from the DNA, whereas the V and J calls and clone size are those reported in that table. The sample table shows about 97,000 clones, and about 88% are seen once. Of the sample, approximately 2.8% falls within the top ten clones.

In the case of this clone: There is no known antigen for this receptor. Per-base qualities were not stored, and no clone one base away is much larger.

The CDR3 holds 14 amino acids from the cysteine to the phenylalanine. Only CDR3 DNA remains: 42 bases, in frame from the first base. Compared with germline, V lacks 6 bases and J lacks 5 bases; bases without a gene match: 8. The germline V gene specifies SQVTM as CDR1 and ANQGSEA as CDR2. The chain is made from TRBV29-1 and TRBJ1-5; TRBD1 aligns with 9 central bases. Source: peripheral blood, taken on day 0 of AZD1222 vaccination. This sequence originates from an adult in good health. Here is the DNA: TGCAGCGTCCTGGGACAGGGTGGCGATCAGCCCCAGCATTTT. It codes for CSVLGQGGDQPQHF.